This is a list of T cell receptor beta chains from one sample in a study of blood T cell repertoires in COVID-19. Profiling relied on immunoSEQ multiplex PCR, and the TCRdb table lists in-frame clones only, not all of them. Of 150,000 or so clones in the sample, around 89% were seen once. Sequencing was carried out using peripheral blood. These receptors all come from a man in his sixties with COVID-19, enrolled during active disease. Both conserved end residues are part of each CDR3. The order of the fields is V gene, J gene, clone size, D gene, CDR3 protein, CDR3 DNA. A D gene is named only where the DNA matches it firmly. Clone size, where shown, is once, few, many, or a class for clones that have expanded.

TRBV10-1	TRBJ2-3	.	.	CASSETEWPRENTQYF	TGCGCCAGCAGTGAGACGGAGTGGCCCCGGGAAAATACGCAGTATTTT
TRBV7-9	TRBJ1-5	.	.	CASSFKGGNQPQHF	TGTGCCAGCAGCTTTAAGGGGGGCAATCAGCCCCAGCATTTT
TRBV5-1	TRBJ1-5	once	.	CASSFSGDQPQHF	TGCGCCAGCAGCTTCTCCGGGGATCAGCCCCAGCATTTT
TRBV5-6	TRBJ1-2	.	.	CASSSGGTRALDGYTF	TGTGCCAGCAGTTCGGGCGGGACTAGAGCTTTGGATGGCTACACCTTC
TRBV7-3	TRBJ1-1	.	TRBD1	CASSSDRGRGAFF	TGTGCCAGCAGCTCGGACAGGGGGAGGGGAGCTTTCTTT
TRBV11-1	TRBJ1-2	.	.	CASSLGASPLF	TGTGCCAGCAGCTTAGGGGCCTCTCCTCTCTTC
TRBV19	TRBJ2-5	.	.	CASSPTLQETQYF	TGTGCCAGTAGTCCGACACTCCAAGAGACCCAGTACTTC
TRBV5-1	TRBJ2-1	once	.	CASSRDPGGLSYNEQFF	TGCGCCAGCAGCAGGGACCCTGGGGGCCTCTCCTACAATGAGCAGTTCTTC
TRBV19	TRBJ2-7	.	.	CASRSTGTSYEQYF	TGTGCCAGTAGGTCGACAGGAACTTCCTACGAGCAGTACTTC
TRBV12-5	TRBJ2-5	.	.	CASGPGSLETQYF	TGTGCTAGTGGCCCAGGGTCTTTAGAGACCCAGTACTTC
TRBV24-1	TRBJ2-3	.	TRBD2	CATSDSRGGPTDTQYF	TGTGCCACCAGTGATTCTCGGGGGGGGCCTACAGATACGCAGTATTTT
TRBV9	TRBJ2-7	.	TRBD1	CANSTGGVYEQYF	TGTGCCAACTCGACAGGGGGCGTCTACGAGCAGTACTTC
TRBV11-1	TRBJ1-2	once	.	CASSPDTITSYGYTF	TGTGCCAGCAGCCCGGACACAATAACATCCTATGGCTACACCTTC
TRBV6-5	TRBJ1-3	.	TRBD1	CASSLGTGTNTIYF	TGTGCCAGCAGTCTCGGGACAGGGACAAACACCATATATTTT
TRBV4-2	TRBJ2-3	.	.	CASSQSGHSSADTQYF	TGTGCCAGCAGCCAATCGGGACACTCGAGCGCAGATACGCAGTATTTT
TRBV3-1/TRBV3-2	TRBJ1-2	.	.	CASSPDIANYGYTF	TGTGCCAGCAGCCCGGACATAGCTAACTATGGCTACACCTTC
TRBV7-2	TRBJ1-2	.	.	CASSLVVAENYGYTF	TGTGCCAGCAGCTTAGTCGTTGCGGAAAACTATGGCTACACCTTC
TRBV6-1	TRBJ1-5	.	.	CASSEGTNQPQHF	TGTGCCAGCAGTGAGGGCACCAATCAGCCCCAGCATTTT
TRBV10-2	TRBJ1-2	.	TRBD1	CASTDRAANYGYTF	TGCGCCAGCACTGACAGGGCAGCTAACTATGGCTACACCTTC
TRBV18	TRBJ2-7	.	.	CASSPTLAREQYF	TGTGCCAGCTCACCCACGCTGGCTAGGGAGCAGTACTTC
TRBV24-1	TRBJ1-5	.	.	CATSDPAEAGNQPQHF	TGTGCCACCAGTGATCCCGCCGAGGCCGGCAATCAGCCCCAGCATTTT
TRBV5-4	TRBJ2-3	few	.	CASSIPGRGSTDTQYF	TGTGCCAGCTCAATCCCTGGACGGGGGAGCACAGATACGCAGTATTTT
TRBV13	TRBJ1-1	.	.	CASSLRAGENTEAFF	TGTGCCAGCAGCCTTCGAGCCGGGGAGAACACTGAAGCTTTCTTT
TRBV2	TRBJ1-3	.	.	CASSGGVDMPGNTIYF	TGTGCCAGCAGTGGTGGAGTGGATATGCCTGGAAACACCATATATTTT